This record looks at one TCR beta chain sequence and its context. There is no known antigen for this receptor. No much larger clonotype is one base removed from it; base qualities were not supplied. This record comes from a study of blood T cell repertoires in COVID-19 (dated by TCRdb to the early 2020s). As for the study more broadly: Samples covering the acute and convalescent phases of COVID-19 were provided by collaborators in the United States, Italy and Spain. HLA class I and class II types, where available, came from metadata supplied by the sample provider rather than from assay-based typing. Deeply sampled blood TCRbeta repertoires from subjects exposed to, actively infected with, or recovered from COVID-19 were included in the dataset. The samples were drawn from two sources: the first 160 participants of the ongoing ImmuneRACE study, and approximately 1,300 subjects contributed by 6 global collaborators. Sample metadata almost always included a de-identified subject ID, COVID-19 status, age in years and sex. The material from the prospective study consisted of cDNA or gDNA derived from T cells, B-cell-depleted T cells, or PBMCs. The repertoires were released in a freely available public database intended as a resource for research on the immune response to SARS-CoV-2.

General conclusions and limits of the study: Clinical and demographic metadata were provided uncurated, with the amount varying by source and participant.

Whole blood was collected in K2EDTA tubes by collaborating institutions according to the institutions' own protocols. For TCRbeta analysis, collaborator samples were shipped as frozen whole blood, as isolated PBMCs, or as DNA extracted from either sample type. TCRbeta CDR3 regions were amplified from genomic DNA using the immunoSEQ Assay, a bias-controlled multiplex PCR. On the study's bioinformatics: The number of nucleated cells in each sample was estimated by amplification of reference gene primers within the assay. To quantify the absolute abundance of each unique TCRbeta CDR3 rearrangement, sequence reads were collapsed and filtered. For each sample, productive Simpson clonality was calculated as the square root of Simpson's diversity index across productive rearrangements. TCRdb limited this immuneACCESS table to in-frame rearrangements with V and J called. A share of clones is missing; checked studies link under half to unresolved V genes, and the rest is unexplained. V and J calls and clone size follow that table, whereas D and trimming were derived from the DNA. The table for this sample lists roughly 100,000 clones; 84% of them were counted only once. Under 15% of the sample is in the top ten clones.

CDR1 and CDR2 are read off the germline V gene as SGDLS and YYNGEE. Including cysteine and phenylalanine, the CDR3 has 15 amino acids. CDR3 DNA is the only sequence kept; it has 45 bases, read in frame from the first base. V drops 1 base and J drops 5 bases, leaving 12 bases in between. This receptor was taken from a human donor in a cohort sampled during active or convalescent COVID-19. The receptor chain draws on TRBV9 and TRBJ2-2; TRBD1 might be the D gene, on 5 matching bases. Sequencing was done on a sample of peripheral blood. For the CDR3, the sequence is CASSVQDILTGELFF. DNA sequence: TGTGCCAGCAGCGTACAGGACATCCTTACCGGGGAGCTGTTTTTT.